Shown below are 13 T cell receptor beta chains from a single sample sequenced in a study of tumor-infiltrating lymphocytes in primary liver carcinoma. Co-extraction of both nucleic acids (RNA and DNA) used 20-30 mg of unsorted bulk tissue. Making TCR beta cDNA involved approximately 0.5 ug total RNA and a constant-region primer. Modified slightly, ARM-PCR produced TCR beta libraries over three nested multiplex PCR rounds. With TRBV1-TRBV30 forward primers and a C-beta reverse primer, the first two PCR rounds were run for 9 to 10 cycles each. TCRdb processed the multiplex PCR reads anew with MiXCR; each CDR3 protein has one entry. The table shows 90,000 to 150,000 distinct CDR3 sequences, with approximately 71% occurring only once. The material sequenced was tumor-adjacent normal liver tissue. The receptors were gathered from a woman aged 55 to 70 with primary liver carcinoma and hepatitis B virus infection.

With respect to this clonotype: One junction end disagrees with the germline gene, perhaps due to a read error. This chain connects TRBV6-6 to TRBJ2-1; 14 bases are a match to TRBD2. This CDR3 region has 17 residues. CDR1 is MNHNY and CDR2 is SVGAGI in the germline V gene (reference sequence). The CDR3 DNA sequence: TGTGCCTGCAGTGCCGGGACTAGCGGGAGCTGGGCCGATGAGCAGTTCTTC. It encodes CACSAGTSGSWADEQFF.

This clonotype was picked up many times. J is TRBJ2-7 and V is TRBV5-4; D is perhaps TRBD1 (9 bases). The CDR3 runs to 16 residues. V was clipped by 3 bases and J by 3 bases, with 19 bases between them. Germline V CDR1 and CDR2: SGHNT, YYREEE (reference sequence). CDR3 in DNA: TGTGCCAGCAGCTACGGGGGGGGACAGGGAGTCTACGAGCAGTACTTC. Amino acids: CASSYGGGQGVYEQYF. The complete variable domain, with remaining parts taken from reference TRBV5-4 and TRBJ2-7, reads ETGVTQSPTHLIKTRGQQVTLRCSSQSGHNTVSWYQQALGQGPQFIFQYYREEENGRGNFPPRFSGLQFPNYSSELNVNALELDDSALYLCASSYGGGQGVYEQYFGPGTRLTVT.

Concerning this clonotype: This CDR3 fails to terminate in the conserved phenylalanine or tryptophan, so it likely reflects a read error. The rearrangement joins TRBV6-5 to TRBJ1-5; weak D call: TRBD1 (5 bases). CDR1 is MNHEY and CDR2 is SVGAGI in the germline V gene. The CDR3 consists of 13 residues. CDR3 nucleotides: TGTGCGAGCGGCCCCCGGACAAATCAGCCCCAGCATTGT. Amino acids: CASGPRTNQPQHC.

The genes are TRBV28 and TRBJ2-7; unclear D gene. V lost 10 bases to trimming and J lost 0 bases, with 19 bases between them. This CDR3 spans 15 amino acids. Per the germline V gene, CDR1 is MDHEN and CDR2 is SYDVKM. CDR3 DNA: TGTGCCATCACCACCCGAGACCCTATCTCCTACGAGCAGTACTTC. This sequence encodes CAITTRDPISYEQYF.

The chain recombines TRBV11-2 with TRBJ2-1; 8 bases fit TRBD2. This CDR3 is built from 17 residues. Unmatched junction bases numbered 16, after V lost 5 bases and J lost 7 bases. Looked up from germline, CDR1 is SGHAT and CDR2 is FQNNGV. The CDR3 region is CASSPGTNGRAQNEQFF. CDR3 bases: TGTGCCAGCAGCCCCGGGACTAACGGGAGGGCGCAAAATGAGCAGTTCTTC.

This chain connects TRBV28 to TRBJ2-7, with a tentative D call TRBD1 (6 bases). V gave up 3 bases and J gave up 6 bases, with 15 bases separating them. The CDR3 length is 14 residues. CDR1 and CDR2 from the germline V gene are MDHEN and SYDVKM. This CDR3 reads CASSFRGSYFEQYF. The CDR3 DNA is TGTGCCAGCAGTTTCAGGGGCTCATACTTCGAGCAGTACTTC.

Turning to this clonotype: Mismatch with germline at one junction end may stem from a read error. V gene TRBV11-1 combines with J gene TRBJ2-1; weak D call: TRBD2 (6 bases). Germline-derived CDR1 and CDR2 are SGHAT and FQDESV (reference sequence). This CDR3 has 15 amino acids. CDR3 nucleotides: TGTGTCAGCAGCCCGGAGGGAGACGCCTATAATGAGCAGTTCTTC. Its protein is CVSSPEGDAYNEQFF.

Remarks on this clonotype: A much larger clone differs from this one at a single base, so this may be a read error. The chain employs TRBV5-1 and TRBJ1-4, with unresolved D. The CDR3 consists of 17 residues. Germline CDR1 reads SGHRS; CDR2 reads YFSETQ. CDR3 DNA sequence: TGCACCAGCAGCGCCAGCCCAAACATCGAACGGGGAGAAAAACTGTTTTTT. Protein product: CTSSASPNIERGEKLFF.

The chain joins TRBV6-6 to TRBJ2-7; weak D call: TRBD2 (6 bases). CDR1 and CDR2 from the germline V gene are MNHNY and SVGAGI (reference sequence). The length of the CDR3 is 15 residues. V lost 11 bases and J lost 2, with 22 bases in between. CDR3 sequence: CACTGGAVNPYEQYF. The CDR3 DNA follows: TGTGCCTGCACCGGCGGGGCCGTGAACCCCTACGAGCAGTACTTC.

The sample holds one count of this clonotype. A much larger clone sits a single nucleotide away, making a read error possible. The CDR3, as DNA: TGCAACGTGGGGGGGGCTAGCGGAAATCACGGGAATGAGCAGTTCTTC. This gives the protein CNVGGASGNHGNEQFF. This sequence joins TRBV29-1 and TRBJ2-1; D may be TRBD2 (7 bases). The CDR3 spans 16 residues. Germline V gene data show CDR1 as SQVTM and CDR2 as ANQGSEA.

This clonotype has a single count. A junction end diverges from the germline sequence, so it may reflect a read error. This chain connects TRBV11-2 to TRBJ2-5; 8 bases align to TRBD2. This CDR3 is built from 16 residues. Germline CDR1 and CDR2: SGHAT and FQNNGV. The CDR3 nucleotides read TGTGCTAGCAGCTTCTCTAGGGGACTAGTGGGAAATGGGCAGTACTTC. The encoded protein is CASSFSRGLVGNGQYF.

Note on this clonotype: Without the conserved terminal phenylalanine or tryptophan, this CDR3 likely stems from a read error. The DNA of the CDR3 is TGTGCCAGCAGTTATTCGTCACTGGCTGGGGGGGAGCTGTTTCTT. It translates to CASSYSSLAGGELFL. This chain uses TRBV6-5 with TRBJ2-2; D is uncertain. V shed 3 bases and J shed 8 bases, with 16 bases lying between them. The CDR3 runs to 15 residues. Looked up from germline, CDR1 is MNHEY and CDR2 is SVGAGI.

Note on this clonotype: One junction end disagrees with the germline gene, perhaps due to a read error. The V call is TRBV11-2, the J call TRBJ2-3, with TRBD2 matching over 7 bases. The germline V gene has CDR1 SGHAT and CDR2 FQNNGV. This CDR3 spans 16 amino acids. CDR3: CASSPGTTHGTDTRYF. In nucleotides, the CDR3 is TGTGCCAGCAGCCCCGGGACTACTCACGGCACAGATACGCGGTATTTT.